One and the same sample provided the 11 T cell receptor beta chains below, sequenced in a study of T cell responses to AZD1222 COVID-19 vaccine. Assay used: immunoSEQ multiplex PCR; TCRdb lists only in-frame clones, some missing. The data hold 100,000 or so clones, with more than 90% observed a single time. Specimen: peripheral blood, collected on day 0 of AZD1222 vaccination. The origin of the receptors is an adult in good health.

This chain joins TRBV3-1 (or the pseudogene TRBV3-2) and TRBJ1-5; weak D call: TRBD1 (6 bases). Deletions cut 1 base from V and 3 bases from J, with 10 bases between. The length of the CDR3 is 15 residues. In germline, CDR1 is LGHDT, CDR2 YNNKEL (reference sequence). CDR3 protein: CASSQAGGHNQPQHF. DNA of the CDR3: TGTGCCAGCAGCCAAGCTGGGGGGCACAATCAGCCCCAGCATTTT.

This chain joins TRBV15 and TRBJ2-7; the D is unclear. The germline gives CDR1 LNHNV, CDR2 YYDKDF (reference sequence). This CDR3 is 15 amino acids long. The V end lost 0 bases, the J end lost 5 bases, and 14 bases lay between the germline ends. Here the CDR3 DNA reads TGTGCCACCAGCAGAGATCAGGTAGCTCCGGACGAGCAGTACTTC. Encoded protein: CATSRDQVAPDEQYF.

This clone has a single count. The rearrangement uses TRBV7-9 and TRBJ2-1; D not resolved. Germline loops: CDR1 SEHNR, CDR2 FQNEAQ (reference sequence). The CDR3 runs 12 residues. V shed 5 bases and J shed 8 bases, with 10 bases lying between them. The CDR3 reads CASSLGPHEQFF. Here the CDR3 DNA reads TGTGCCAGCAGCCTTGGCCCCCATGAGCAGTTCTTC.

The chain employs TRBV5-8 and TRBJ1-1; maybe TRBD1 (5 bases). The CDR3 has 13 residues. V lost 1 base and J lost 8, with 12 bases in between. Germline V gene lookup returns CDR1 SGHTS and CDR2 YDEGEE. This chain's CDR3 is CASSLSFPGEAFF. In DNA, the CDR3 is TGTGCCAGCAGCTTGTCTTTTCCAGGGGAAGCTTTCTTT.

This CDR3 reads CASSYSEHQNTEAFF. For the CDR3, the DNA is TGTGCCAGCAGTTACTCGGAGCACCAGAACACTGAAGCTTTCTTT. The chain is built from TRBV6-5 and TRBJ1-1; D unclear. The CDR3 runs to 15 residues. CDR1 is MNHEY, CDR2 SVGAGI, per germline. Trimming removed 0 bases from V and 1 base from J, with 9 bases in between.

In nucleotides, the CDR3 is TGTGCCAGCAGCCATGGACAGGGGCGGGTGGAAGCTTTCTTT. The encoded protein is CASSHGQGRVEAFF. The chain recombines TRBV14 with TRBJ1-1; 9 nucleotides align to TRBD1. Germline V gene lookup returns CDR1 SGHDN and CDR2 FVKESK. Unmatched junction bases numbered 7, after V lost 3 bases and J lost 8 bases. The CDR3 length is 14 residues.

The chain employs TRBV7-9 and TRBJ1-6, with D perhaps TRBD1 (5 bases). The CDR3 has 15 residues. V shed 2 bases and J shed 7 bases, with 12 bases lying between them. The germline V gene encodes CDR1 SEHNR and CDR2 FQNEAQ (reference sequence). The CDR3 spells CASSLSAGWNSPLHF. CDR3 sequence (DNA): TGTGCCAGCAGCTTATCGGCAGGGTGGAATTCACCCCTCCACTTT.

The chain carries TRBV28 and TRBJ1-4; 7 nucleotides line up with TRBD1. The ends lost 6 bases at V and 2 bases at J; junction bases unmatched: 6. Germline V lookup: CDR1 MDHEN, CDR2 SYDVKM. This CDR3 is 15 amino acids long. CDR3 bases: TGTGCCAGCAGATTTCAGGGACAGACTAATGAAAAACTGTTTTTT. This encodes CASRFQGQTNEKLFF.

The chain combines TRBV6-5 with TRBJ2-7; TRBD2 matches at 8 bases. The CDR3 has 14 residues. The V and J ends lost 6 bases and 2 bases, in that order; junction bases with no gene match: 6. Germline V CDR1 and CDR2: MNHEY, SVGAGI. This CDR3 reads CASSGSGGPYEQYF. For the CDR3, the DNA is TGTGCCAGCAGCGGGAGCGGGGGACCCTACGAGCAGTACTTC.

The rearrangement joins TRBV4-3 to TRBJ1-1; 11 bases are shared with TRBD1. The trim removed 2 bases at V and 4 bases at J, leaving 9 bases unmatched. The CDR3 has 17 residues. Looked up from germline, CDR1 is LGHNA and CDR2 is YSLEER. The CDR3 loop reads CASSQRIGTGGRTEAFF. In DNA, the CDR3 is TGCGCCAGCAGCCAACGGATTGGGACAGGGGGTCGCACTGAAGCTTTCTTT.

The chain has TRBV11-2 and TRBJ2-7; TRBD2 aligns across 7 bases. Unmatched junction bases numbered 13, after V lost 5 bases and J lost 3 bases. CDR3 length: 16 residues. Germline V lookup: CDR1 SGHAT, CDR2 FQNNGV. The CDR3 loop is CASSTLGRGGGYEQYF. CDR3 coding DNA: TGTGCCAGCAGCACCCTGGGGAGGGGAGGAGGCTACGAGCAGTACTTC. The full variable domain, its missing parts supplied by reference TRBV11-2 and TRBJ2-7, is EAGVAQSPRYKIIEKRQSVAFWCNPISGHATLYWYQQILGQGPKLLIQFQNNGVVDDSQLPKDRFSAERLKGVDSTLKIQPAKLEDSAVYLCASSTLGRGGGYEQYFGPGTRLTVT.